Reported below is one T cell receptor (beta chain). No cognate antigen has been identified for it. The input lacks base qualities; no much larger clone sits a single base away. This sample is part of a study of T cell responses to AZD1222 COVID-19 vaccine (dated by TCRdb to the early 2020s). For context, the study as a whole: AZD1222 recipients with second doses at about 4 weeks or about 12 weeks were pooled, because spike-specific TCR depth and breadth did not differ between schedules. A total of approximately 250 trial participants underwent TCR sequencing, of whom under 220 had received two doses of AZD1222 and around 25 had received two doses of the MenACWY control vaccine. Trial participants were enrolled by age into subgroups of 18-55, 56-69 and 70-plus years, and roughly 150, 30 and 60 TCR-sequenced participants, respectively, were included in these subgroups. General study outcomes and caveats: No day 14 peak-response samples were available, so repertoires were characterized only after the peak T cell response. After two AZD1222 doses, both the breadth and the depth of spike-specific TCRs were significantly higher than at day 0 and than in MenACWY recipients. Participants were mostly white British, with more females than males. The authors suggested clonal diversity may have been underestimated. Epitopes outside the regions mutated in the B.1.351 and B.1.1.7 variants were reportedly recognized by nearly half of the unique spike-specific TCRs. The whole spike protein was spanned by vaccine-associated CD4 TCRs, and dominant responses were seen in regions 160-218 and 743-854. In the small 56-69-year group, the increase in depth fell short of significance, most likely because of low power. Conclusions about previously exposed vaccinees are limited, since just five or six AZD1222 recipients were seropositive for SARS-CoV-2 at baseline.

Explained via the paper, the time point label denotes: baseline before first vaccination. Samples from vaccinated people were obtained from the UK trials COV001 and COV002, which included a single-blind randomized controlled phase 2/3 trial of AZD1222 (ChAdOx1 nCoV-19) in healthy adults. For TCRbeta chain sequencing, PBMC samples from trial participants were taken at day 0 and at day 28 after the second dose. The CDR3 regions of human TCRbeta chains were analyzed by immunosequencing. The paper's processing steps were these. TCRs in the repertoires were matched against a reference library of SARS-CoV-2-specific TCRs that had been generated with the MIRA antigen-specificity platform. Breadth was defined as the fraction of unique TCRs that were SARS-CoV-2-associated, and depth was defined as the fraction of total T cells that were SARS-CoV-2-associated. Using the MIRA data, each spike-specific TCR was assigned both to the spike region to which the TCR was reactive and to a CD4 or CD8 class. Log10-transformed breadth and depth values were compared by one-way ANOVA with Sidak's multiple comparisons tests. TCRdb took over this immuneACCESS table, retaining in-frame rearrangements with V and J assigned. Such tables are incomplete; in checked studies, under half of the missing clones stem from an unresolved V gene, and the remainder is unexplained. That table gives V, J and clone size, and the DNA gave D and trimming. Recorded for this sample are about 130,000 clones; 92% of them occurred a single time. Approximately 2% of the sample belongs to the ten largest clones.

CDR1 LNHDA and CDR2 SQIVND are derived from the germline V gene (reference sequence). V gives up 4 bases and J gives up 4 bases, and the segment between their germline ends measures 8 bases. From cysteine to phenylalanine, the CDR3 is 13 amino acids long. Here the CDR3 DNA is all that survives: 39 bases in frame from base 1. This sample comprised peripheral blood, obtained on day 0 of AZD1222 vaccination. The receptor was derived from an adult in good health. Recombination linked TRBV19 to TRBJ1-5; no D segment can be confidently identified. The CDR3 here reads CASSTQINQPQHF. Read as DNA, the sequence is TGTGCCAGTAGTACACAAATTAATCAGCCCCAGCATTTT.